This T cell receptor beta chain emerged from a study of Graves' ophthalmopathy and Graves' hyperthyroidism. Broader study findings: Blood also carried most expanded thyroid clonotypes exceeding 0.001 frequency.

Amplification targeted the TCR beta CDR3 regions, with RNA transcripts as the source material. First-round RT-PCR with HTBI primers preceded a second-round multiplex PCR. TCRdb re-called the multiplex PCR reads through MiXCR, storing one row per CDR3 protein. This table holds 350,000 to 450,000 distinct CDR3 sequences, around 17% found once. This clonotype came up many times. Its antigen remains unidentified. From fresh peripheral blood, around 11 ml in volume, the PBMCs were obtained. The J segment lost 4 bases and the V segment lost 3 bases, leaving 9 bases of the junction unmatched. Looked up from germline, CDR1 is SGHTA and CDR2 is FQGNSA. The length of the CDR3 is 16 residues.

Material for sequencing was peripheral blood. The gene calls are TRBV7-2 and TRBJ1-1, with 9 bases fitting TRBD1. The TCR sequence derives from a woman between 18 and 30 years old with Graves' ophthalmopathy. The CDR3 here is CASSFRGPQGATEAFF. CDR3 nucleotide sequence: TGTGCCAGCAGCTTTAGGGGACCACAGGGGGCCACTGAAGCTTTCTTT. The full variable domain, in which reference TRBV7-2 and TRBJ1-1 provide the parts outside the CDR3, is GAGVSQSPSNKVTEKGKDVELRCDPISGHTALYWYRQSLGQGLEFLIYFQGNSAPDKSGLPSDRFSAERTGGSVSTLTIQRTQQEDSAVYLCASSFRGPQGATEAFFGQGTRLTVV.